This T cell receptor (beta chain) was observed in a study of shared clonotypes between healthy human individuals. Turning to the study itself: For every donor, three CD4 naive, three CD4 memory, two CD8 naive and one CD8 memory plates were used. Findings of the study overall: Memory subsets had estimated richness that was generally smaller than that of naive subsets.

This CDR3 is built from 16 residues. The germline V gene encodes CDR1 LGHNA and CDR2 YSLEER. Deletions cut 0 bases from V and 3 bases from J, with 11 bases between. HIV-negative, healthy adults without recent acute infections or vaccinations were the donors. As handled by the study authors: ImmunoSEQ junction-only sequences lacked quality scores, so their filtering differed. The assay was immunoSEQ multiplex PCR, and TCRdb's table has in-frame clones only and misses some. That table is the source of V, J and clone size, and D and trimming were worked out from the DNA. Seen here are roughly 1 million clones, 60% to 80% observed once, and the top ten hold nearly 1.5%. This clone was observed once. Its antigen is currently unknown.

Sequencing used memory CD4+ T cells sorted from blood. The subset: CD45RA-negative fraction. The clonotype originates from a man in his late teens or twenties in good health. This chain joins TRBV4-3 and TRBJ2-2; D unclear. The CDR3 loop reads CASSQDGSRYTGELFF. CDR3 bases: TGCGCCAGCAGCCAAGATGGTAGCAGATACACCGGGGAGCTGTTTTTT.